This T cell receptor beta chain was retrieved from a study of OX40 agonist ivuxolimab in advanced cancers. About the study: Patients received ivuxolimab, an intravenous treatment, every 2 weeks at 0.01 to 10 mg/kg.

CDR3 size: 16 residues. Trimming took 4 bases from V and 2 from J; bases not matched to a gene: 10. Germline CDR1 SQVTM, CDR2 ANQGSEA. This clone came up once. Assay used: immunoSEQ multiplex PCR; TCRdb lists only in-frame clones, some missing. The sample lists around 77,000 clones, 80% to 95% occurring once. The J gene is TRBJ2-3, the V gene TRBV29-1; TRBD1 aligns across 9 bases. The sample consisted of CD4+ or CD8+ T cells sorted from blood, taken in a trial of the OX40 agonist ivuxolimab. This TCR came from an adult with an advanced solid tumor such as melanoma, head and neck, liver or kidney cancer. CDR3: CSVALLRTGDTDTQYF. The CDR3 bases are TGCAGCGTTGCTCTTTTACGGACAGGGGACACAGATACGCAGTATTTT.